These T cell receptor beta chains were read from a single sample in a study of blood T cell repertoires in COVID-19. Data came from immunoSEQ multiplex PCR; TCRdb stores just in-frame clones and leaves some out. Counted here are 290,000 or so clones, about four fifths occurring once; the ten biggest clones make up about 5%. Sample: PBMCs or T cells enriched from blood (not recorded which). Receptors originate from a man in his forties who had been exposed to COVID-19. Both conserved end residues are trimmed from each CDR3.

J | V | CDR3
TRBJ2-7 | TRBV4-1 | ASTTRMGASYEQY
TRBJ1-2 | TRBV27 | ASSSGQWEGYT
TRBJ2-7 | TRBV27 | ARIRDRDHEQY
TRBJ2-1 | TRBV28 | ASSLTGVEQF
TRBJ2-6 | TRBV27 | ASSFRGGNSGANVLT
TRBJ1-2 | TRBV19 | ASSQGTDFYGYT
TRBJ1-3 | TRBV25-1 | ASSDFQGHYSGNTIY
TRBJ2-3 | TRBV5-1 | ASSLNWGGADTQY
TRBJ2-7 | TRBV6-6 | ASSYSDGTSLPRQY
TRBJ1-2 | TRBV7-9 | ASSFSGSLGYT
TRBJ1-3 | TRBV12-3/TRBV12-4 | ASSRGSGNTIY
TRBJ1-4 | TRBV19 | ASSRGQNNEKLF
TRBJ1-3 | TRBV10-3 | AISEGAGLNTIY
TRBJ1-1 | TRBV6-5 | AGGYRDTEAF
TRBJ1-5 | TRBV24-1 | ATSDKGYSNQPQH
TRBJ1-5 | TRBV30 | AWSLGVGNQPQH
TRBJ1-1 | TRBV10-3 | AISDRGLGNTEAF
TRBJ1-5 | TRBV27 | ASSALNQPQH
TRBJ2-3 | TRBV11-2 | ASSVSRVSLTQY
TRBJ1-4 | TRBV10-3 | AISEGGGATSELF
TRBJ2-2 | TRBV30 | AWSVQGNTGELF
TRBJ2-4 | TRBV30 | AWTWGPAKNIQY
TRBJ2-2 | TRBV7-2 | ASRRTSGRGTGELF
TRBJ1-5 | TRBV19 | ASSMSRGGLRNQPQH
TRBJ2-2 | TRBV30 | AWMRGGTGELF
TRBJ2-3 | TRBV7-9 | ALERTDTQY
TRBJ2-3 | TRBV2 | ASSSTAHIRDTQY
TRBJ1-5 | TRBV5-1 | ASSPTGRENQPQH
TRBJ1-4 | TRBV2 | ASRGTVGGNEKLF
TRBJ2-1 | TRBV18 | ASSPPGDRGNEQF
TRBJ2-3 | TRBV9 | ASSSSGVTDTQY
TRBJ2-1 | TRBV5-4 | ASSLTLDNEQF
TRBJ2-1 | TRBV12-3/TRBV12-4 | ASNRDTYNEQF
TRBJ1-5 | TRBV29-1 | SVAGSGQPQH
TRBJ2-1 | TRBV6-5 | ASGVTGTDEQF
TRBJ2-7 | TRBV10-3 | AISDGPGQGAPEQY
TRBJ1-1 | TRBV29-1 | TCEGQGLEAF
TRBJ2-7 | TRBV7-9 | ASSPHTYYEQY
TRBJ2-2 | TRBV29-1 | SVRRTDTGELF
TRBJ2-3 | TRBV7-3 | ASSSGLARDTQY
TRBJ2-4 | TRBV7-9 | ASSPNLAGEAKNIQY
TRBJ1-5 | TRBV12-3/TRBV12-4 | ASSTGENQPQH
TRBJ1-4 | TRBV6-6 | ASSQKGVQPGLEKLF
TRBJ2-7 | TRBV21-1 | AFRTSGTYEQY
TRBJ2-2 | TRBV27 | ASSLIRSLAGGPGELF
TRBJ1-6 | TRBV5-1 | ASSLVQDNSPLH
TRBJ2-1 | TRBV11-2 | ASSTEWNEQF
TRBJ2-7 | TRBV19 | ASSISEQGMQY
TRBJ1-5 | TRBV5-1 | ASSLAPGPNQPQH
TRBJ2-1 | TRBV7-9 | ASSIANRDRNEQF
TRBJ2-7 | TRBV29-1 | SVNRLAGDYEQY
TRBJ2-7 | TRBV10-1 | ASRSPGTRGYEQY
TRBJ2-5 | TRBV9 | ASSVGAVQY
TRBJ1-4 | TRBV4-2 | ASSPVGGHGLF
TRBJ2-7 | TRBV10-2 | ASSEGPAEQY
TRBJ1-2 | TRBV29-1 | SVGRANYGYT
TRBJ1-2 | TRBV5-6 | ASSQGRGNYGYT